The 19 T cell receptor beta chains given below trace back to one sample, sequenced in a study of shared clonotypes between healthy human individuals. The method was immunoSEQ multiplex PCR; TCRdb's version includes in-frame clones alone and lacks a portion of them. The sample has approximately 740,000 clones, over 65% seen once. Sequenced: memory CD4+ T cells sorted from blood. The subset: CD45RA-negative fraction. These receptors were obtained from a woman aged 30 to 39 in good health.

V usage is TRBV5-6 and J usage is TRBJ2-7; D unresolved. V was pared by 1 base and J by 5 bases, with 16 bases between. Germline-derived CDR1 and CDR2 are SGHDT and YYEEEE. This CDR3 contains 15 residues. The CDR3 nucleotides read TGTGCCAGCAGCTTGTTGGTTGTTAGTGCGAACGAGCAGTACTTC. Its translation: CASSLLVVSANEQYF.

The V call is TRBV12-5, the J call TRBJ2-7; no definite D call. The CDR3 sequence is 12 residues long. The V gene lost 6 bases and the J gene lost 0 bases, with 6 bases spanning the gap. Germline V lookup: CDR1 LGHNT, CDR2 FRNRAP. Here the CDR3 reads CASGPSSYEQYF. As DNA, the CDR3 is TGTGCTAGTGGCCCCAGCTCCTACGAGCAGTACTTC. Looking up the rest from reference TRBV12-5 and TRBJ2-7 gives the full variable domain: DARVTQTPRHKVTEMGQEVTMRCQPILGHNTVFWYRQTMMQGLELLAYFRNRAPLDDSGMPKDRFSAEMPDATLATLKIQPSEPRDSAVYFCASGPSSYEQYFGPGTRLTVT.

V is TRBV7-9 and J is TRBJ1-2; no clear D gene. Trimming shortened V by 2 bases and J by 1 base, and 14 bases separated the two germline ends. From germline, CDR1 is SEHNR and CDR2 FQNEAQ (reference sequence). This CDR3 has 16 residues. CDR3 in DNA: TGTGCCAGCAGCTTATCCTCTCAGTTTAATAACTATGGCTACACCTTC. This sequence encodes CASSLSSQFNNYGYTF.

With respect to this clone: A much larger clone is a single base away; this may be a read error. Other DNA sequences within the sample encode an identical CDR3. The chain carries TRBV18 and TRBJ2-1; 10 bases fit TRBD1. The CDR3 has 13 amino acids. CDR1 and CDR2 (germline): KGHSH, LQKENI. The V and J ends lost 5 bases and 7 bases, in that order; junction bases with no gene match: 2. CDR3 residues: CASSRTGGNEQFF. In DNA, the CDR3 is TGTGCCAGCTCAAGGACAGGGGGAAATGAGCAGTTCTTC.

The chain employs TRBV5-6 and TRBJ1-2; D may be TRBD1 (6 bases). V was pared by 4 bases and J by 7 bases, with 14 bases between. The CDR3 spans 13 residues. CDR1 is SGHDT and CDR2 is YYEEEE in the germline V gene. The CDR3 region is CASSRLVGAGYTF. CDR3 coding DNA: TGTGCCAGCAGCCGCCTTGTGGGGGCTGGCTACACCTTC.

DNA for the CDR3: TGTGCCAGCAGTATGGACAGGGGAGGGTTTAGCAATCAGCCCCAGCATTTT. Translating gives CASSMDRGGFSNQPQHF. The chain is built from TRBV2 and TRBJ1-5; 9 nucleotides agree with TRBD1. Germline V lookup: CDR1 SNHLY, CDR2 FYNNEI. V shed 5 bases, J shed 0 bases, and the junction held 8 bases outside the gene matches. This CDR3 comprises 17 residues.

This rearrangement joins TRBV7-8 to TRBJ2-5; D is unresolved. With 2 bases removed from V and 5 bases from J, the gap between germline ends came to 6 bases. The CDR3 has 12 residues. Germline CDR1 and CDR2: SGHVS and FQNEAQ. The CDR3 loop is CASSLFEETQYF. The CDR3 DNA is TGTGCCAGCAGCTTATTCGAGGAGACCCAGTACTTC. The entire variable domain, with the rest obtained from reference TRBV7-8 and TRBJ2-5, is as follows: GAGVSQSPRYKVAKRGQDVALRCDPISGHVSLFWYQQALGQGPEFLTYFQNEAQLDKSGLPSDRFFAERPEGSVSTLKIQRTQQEDSAVYLCASSLFEETQYFGPGTRLLVL.

The chain couples TRBV9 to TRBJ2-7; TRBD1 aligns across 8 bases. Unmatched junction bases numbered 3, after V lost 0 bases and J lost 1 base. Germline assignment: CDR1 SGDLS and CDR2 YYNGEE. The CDR3 runs 15 residues. For the CDR3, the DNA is TGTGCCAGCAGCGTAGGACAGGGGAAGTCCTACGAGCAGTACTTC. It yields the protein CASSVGQGKSYEQYF.

V usage is TRBV6-1 and J usage is TRBJ2-7; no clear D gene. Germline CDR1 is MNHNS and CDR2 is SASEGT. The CDR3 loop spans 15 amino acids. V was cut by 5 bases and J by 1 base, with 15 bases left in between. CDR3 sequence reads: CASSLPHGWSYEQYF. The CDR3, as DNA: TGTGCCAGCAGTTTACCGCACGGGTGGTCCTACGAGCAGTACTTC.

The chain employs TRBV27 and TRBJ1-5; 7 positions agree with TRBD1. Germline V gene lookup returns CDR1 MNHEY and CDR2 SMNVEV (reference sequence). CDR3 length: 14 residues. V lost 2 bases to trimming and J lost 3 bases; unmatched junction nucleotides: 1. The CDR3 spells CASSLGQVNQPQHF. As DNA, the CDR3 is TGTGCCAGCAGTTTAGGACAGGTCAATCAGCCCCAGCATTTT.

This chain connects TRBV28 to TRBJ1-3, with 7 bases that match TRBD1. CDR3 length equals 14 residues. V trimming: 4 bases; J trimming: 9 bases; junction bases outside the gene matches: 9. Germline V CDR1 and CDR2: MDHEN, SYDVKM. CDR3 in amino acids: CASSSRRQGFTIYF. Written as DNA, the CDR3 is TGTGCCAGCAGTTCTCGAAGACAGGGATTCACCATATATTTT.

This clone occurred a few times. The chain combines TRBV29-1 with TRBJ2-1; TRBD2 aligns across 8 bases. The trim removed 6 bases at V and 5 bases at J, leaving 15 bases unmatched. The CDR3 extends over 16 amino acids. Germline CDR1 reads SQVTM; CDR2 reads ANQGSEA. In DNA form, the CDR3 reads TGCAGCGTAAGCCTGAGCGGGAGCCGGGGCCACAATGAGCAGTTCTTC. This encodes CSVSLSGSRGHNEQFF.

The V and J genes are TRBV5-1 and TRBJ1-1; D gene uncertain. V shed 0 bases and J shed 3 bases, with 6 bases lying between them. The CDR3 consists of 13 residues. Germline-derived CDR1 and CDR2 are SGHRS and YFSETQ. CDR3 in amino acids: CASSLDRDTEAFF. DNA of the CDR3: TGCGCCAGCAGCTTGGACAGAGACACTGAAGCTTTCTTT. Full variable domain (rest looked up from reference TRBV5-1 and TRBJ1-1): KAGVTQTPRYLIKTRGQQVTLSCSPISGHRSVSWYQQTPGQGLQFLFEYFSETQRNKGNFPGRFSGRQFSNSRSEMNVSTLELGDSALYLCASSLDRDTEAFFGQGTRLTVV.

The chain couples TRBV19 to TRBJ1-2; 12 nucleotides match TRBD1. V lost 5 bases to trimming and J lost 7 bases; unmatched junction nucleotides: 5. Germline-derived CDR1 and CDR2 are LNHDA and SQIVND (reference sequence). The CDR3 is 14 residues long. CDR3 in amino acids: CASSPGTGGLGYTF. The DNA of the CDR3 is TGTGCCAGTAGTCCCGGGACAGGGGGCCTTGGCTACACCTTC.

This clone occurred a few times. Other nucleotide sequences in the sample specify the same CDR3. V and J are TRBV28 and TRBJ1-5, with 8 bases identical to TRBD1. This CDR3 is 15 amino acids long. Germline loops: CDR1 MDHEN, CDR2 SYDVKM. Trimming took 6 bases from V and 1 from J; bases not matched to a gene: 5. CDR3: CASREQGASNQPQHF. The CDR3 DNA sequence: TGTGCCAGCAGGGAGCAGGGGGCGAGCAATCAGCCCCAGCATTTT.

This rearrangement joins TRBV11-1 to TRBJ2-5; D is perhaps TRBD1 (6 bases). Germline lookup yields CDR1 SGHAT and CDR2 FQDESV (reference sequence). The V end lost 4 bases, the J end lost 4 bases, and 10 bases lay between the germline ends. The CDR3 runs to 13 residues. CDR3 in amino acids: CASSSNRVETQYF. CDR3 nucleotides: TGTGCCAGCAGCTCGAACAGGGTAGAGACCCAGTACTTC.

The chain combines TRBV5-1 with TRBJ2-5; the match to TRBD1 covers 7 bases. The germline CDR1 and CDR2 sequences are SGHRS and YFSETQ. The J segment lost 2 bases and the V segment lost 5 bases, leaving 6 bases of the junction unmatched. The CDR3 is 14 residues long. The CDR3 sequence: CASRRDSTQETQYF. CDR3 in DNA: TGCGCCAGCAGGAGGGACAGCACACAAGAGACCCAGTACTTC.

This clone showed up just once. V usage is TRBV6-1 and J usage is TRBJ1-5; D remains ambiguous. From germline, CDR1 is MNHNS and CDR2 SASEGT. The CDR3 length is 15 residues. V was pared by 0 bases and J by 7 bases, with 13 bases between. The CDR3 is CASSEALGERQPQHF. The CDR3 coding sequence is TGTGCCAGCAGTGAAGCGCTCGGGGAGAGACAGCCCCAGCATTTT.

The rearrangement joins TRBV29-1 to TRBJ1-1; no clear D gene. Germline-derived CDR1 and CDR2 are SQVTM and ANQGSEA. Trimming removed 4 bases at V and 1 base at J, with 4 bases between. This CDR3 region has 11 residues. CDR3 in amino acids: CSVVQNTEAFF. The CDR3 nucleotides are TGCAGCGTTGTACAGAACACTGAAGCTTTCTTT.